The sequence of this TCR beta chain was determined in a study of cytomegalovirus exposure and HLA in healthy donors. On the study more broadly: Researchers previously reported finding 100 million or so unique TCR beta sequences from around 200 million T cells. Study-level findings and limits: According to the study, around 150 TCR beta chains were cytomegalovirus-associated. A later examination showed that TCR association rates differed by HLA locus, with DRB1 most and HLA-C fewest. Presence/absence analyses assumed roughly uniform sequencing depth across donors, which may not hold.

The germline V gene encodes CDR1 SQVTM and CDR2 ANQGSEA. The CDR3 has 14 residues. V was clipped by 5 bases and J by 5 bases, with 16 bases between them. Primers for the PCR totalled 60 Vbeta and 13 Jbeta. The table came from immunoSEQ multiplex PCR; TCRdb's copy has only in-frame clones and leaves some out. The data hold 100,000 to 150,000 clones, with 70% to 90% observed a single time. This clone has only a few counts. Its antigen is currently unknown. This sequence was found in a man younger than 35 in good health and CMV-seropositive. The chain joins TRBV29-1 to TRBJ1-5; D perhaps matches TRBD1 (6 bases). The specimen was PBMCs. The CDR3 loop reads CSVSTGLLDQPQHF. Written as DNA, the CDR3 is TGCAGCGTTTCCACAGGGCTTCTCGATCAGCCCCAGCATTTT.